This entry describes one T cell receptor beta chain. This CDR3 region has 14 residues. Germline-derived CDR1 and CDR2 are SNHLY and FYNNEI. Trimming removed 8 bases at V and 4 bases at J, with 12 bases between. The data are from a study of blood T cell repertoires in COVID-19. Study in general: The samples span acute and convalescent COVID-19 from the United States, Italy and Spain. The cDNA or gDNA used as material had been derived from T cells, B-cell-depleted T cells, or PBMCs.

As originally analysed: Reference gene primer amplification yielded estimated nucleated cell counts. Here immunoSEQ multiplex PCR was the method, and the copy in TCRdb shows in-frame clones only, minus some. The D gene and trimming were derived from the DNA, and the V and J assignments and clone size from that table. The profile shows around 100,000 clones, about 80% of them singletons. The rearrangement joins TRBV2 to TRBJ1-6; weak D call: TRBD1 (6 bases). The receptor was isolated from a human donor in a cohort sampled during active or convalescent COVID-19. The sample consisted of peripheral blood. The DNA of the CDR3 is TGTGCCAGCCAGGACAGCTCATATAATTCACCCCTCCACTTT. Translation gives CASQDSSYNSPLHF.